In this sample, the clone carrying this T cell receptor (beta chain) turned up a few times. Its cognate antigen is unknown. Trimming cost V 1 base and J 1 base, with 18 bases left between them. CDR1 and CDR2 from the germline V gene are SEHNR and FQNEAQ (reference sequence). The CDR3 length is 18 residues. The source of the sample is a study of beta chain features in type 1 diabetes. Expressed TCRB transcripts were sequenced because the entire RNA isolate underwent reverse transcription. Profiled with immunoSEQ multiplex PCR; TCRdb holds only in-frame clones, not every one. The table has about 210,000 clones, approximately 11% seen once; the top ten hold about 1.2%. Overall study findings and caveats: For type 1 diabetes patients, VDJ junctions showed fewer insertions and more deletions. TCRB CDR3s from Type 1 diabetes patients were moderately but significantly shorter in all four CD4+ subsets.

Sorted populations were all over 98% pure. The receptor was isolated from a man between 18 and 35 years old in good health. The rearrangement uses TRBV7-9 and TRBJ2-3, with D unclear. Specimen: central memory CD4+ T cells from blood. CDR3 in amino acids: CASSLGPLAAPGTDTQYF. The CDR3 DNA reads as TGTGCCAGCAGCTTAGGGCCTTTGGCTGCGCCCGGCACAGATACGCAGTATTTT.